The present T cell receptor (beta chain) was sequenced within a study of cytomegalovirus exposure and HLA in healthy donors. Broader study findings: According to a subsequent analysis, TCR clusters from the first cohort were inclined to appear together in the roughly 110 validation repertoires.

CDR3 size: 14 residues. Germline V gene sequence: CDR1 SGHAT, CDR2 FQNNGV. V shed 0 bases and J 6 bases; nucleotides not matched to a gene: 3. The study drew the donors from its roughly 120-subject validation cohort, separate from the approximately 700-subject first cohort. TCRdb keeps only in-frame clones here, not all; method: immunoSEQ multiplex PCR. The sample lists fewer than 200,000 clones; 85% were seen once. Points on this clone: Its antigen is not known.

The rearrangement joins TRBV11-2 to TRBJ1-1; 8 bases agree with TRBD1. Sequencing was performed on PBMCs. This receptor was identified in a man aged 18 to 30 in good health and CMV-seropositive. CDR3 DNA sequence: TGTGCCAGCAGCTTAGATCTACAGGGGGCTGAAGCTTTCTTT. Protein: CASSLDLQGAEAFF.